This entry concerns a single TCR beta chain. The record originates from a study of cytomegalovirus exposure and HLA in healthy donors. On the study more broadly: Within the Caucasian-associated ancestry cluster were roughly 81% of the roughly 400 genotyped donors.

The PCR ran on 60 Vbeta and 13 Jbeta primers. Method: immunoSEQ multiplex PCR; TCRdb's copy keeps in-frame clones and lacks some. The repertoire holds 150,000 to 180,000 clones, with about four fifths as singletons. The CDR3 is 17 residues long. The germline V gene has CDR1 MGHRA and CDR2 YSYEKL. The ends lost 5 bases at V and 6 bases at J; junction bases unmatched: 12. Sequencing input: PBMCs. The receptor was isolated from a man in his late teens or twenties in good health and CMV-seronegative. The chain employs TRBV4-1 and TRBJ1-6; 8 bases match TRBD1. The CDR3 spells CASSFIVRGQVNSPLHF. In nucleotides, the CDR3 is TGCGCCAGCAGCTTCATCGTCAGGGGGCAGGTTAATTCACCCCTCCACTTT.